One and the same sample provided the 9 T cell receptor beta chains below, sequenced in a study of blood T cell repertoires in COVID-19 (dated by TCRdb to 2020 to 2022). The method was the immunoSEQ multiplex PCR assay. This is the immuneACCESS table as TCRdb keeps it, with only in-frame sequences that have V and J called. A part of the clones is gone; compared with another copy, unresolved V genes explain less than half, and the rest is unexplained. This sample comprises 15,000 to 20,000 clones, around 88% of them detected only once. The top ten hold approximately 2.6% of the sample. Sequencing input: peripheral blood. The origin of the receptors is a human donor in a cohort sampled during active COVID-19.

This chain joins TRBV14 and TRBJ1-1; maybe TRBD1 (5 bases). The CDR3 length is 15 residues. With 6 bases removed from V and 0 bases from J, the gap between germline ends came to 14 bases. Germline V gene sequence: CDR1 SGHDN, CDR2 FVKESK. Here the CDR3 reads CASRMGGTMNTEAFF. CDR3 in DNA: TGTGCCAGCAGAATGGGGGGGACTATGAACACTGAAGCTTTCTTT.

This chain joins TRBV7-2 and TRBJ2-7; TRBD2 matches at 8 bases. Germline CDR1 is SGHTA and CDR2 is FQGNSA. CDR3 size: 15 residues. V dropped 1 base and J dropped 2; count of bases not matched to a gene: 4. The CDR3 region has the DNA TGTGCCAGCAGCTTAGTGAATAGCGGGACCTACGAGCAGTACTTC. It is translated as CASSLVNSGTYEQYF.

CDR3 sequence reads: CASSLGTTGITEAFF. CDR3 coding DNA: TGTGCCAGCAGCTTGGGAACGACAGGTATCACTGAAGCTTTCTTT. The V and J genes are TRBV5-6 and TRBJ1-1, with a possible D match to TRBD1 (6 bases). Trimming shortened V by 0 bases and J by 4 bases, and 13 bases separated the two germline ends. The germline gives CDR1 SGHDT, CDR2 YYEEEE. The CDR3 totals 15 residues.

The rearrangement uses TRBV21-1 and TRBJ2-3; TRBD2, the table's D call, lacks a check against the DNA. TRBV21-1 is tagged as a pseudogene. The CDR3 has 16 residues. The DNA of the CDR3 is TGTGCCAGCAGCAAATTGGAGAAATCTAGCACAGATACGCAGTATTTT. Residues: CASSKLEKSSTDTQYF.

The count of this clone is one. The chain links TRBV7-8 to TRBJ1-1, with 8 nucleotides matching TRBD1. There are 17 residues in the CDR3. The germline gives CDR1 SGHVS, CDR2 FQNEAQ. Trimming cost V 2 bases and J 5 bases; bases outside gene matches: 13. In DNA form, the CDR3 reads TGTGCCAGCAGCTTATTTGGTGGGGCAGGGGGCTTGACTGAAGCTTTCTTT. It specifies CASSLFGGAGGLTEAFF.

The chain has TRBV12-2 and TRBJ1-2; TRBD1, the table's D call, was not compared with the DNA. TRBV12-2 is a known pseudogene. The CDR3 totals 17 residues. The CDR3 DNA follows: TGTGCAAGTCGCTTAGCCCAGACAGGGGACGTCGACTATGGCTACACCTTC. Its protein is CASRLAQTGDVDYGYTF.

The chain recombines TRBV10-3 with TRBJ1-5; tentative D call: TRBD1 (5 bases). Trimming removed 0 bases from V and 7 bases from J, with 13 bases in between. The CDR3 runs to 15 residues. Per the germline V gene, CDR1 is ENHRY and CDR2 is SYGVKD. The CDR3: CAISESGEGGQPQHF. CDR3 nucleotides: TGTGCCATCAGTGAGTCGGGGGAGGGAGGACAGCCCCAGCATTTT.

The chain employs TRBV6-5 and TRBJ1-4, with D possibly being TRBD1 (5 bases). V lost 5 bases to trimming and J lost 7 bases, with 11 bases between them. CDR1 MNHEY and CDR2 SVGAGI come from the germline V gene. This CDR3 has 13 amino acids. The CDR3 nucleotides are TGTGCCAGCAGTCCGGGGGTGGGTGAAAAACTGTTTTTT. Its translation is CASSPGVGEKLFF.

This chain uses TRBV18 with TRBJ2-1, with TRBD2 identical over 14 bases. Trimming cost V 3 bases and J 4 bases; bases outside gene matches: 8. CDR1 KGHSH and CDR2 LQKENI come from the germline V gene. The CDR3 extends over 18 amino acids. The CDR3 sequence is CASSPLTSGGAGYNEQFF. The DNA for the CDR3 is TGTGCCAGCTCACCCCTGACTAGCGGGGGGGCCGGGTACAATGAGCAGTTCTTC.